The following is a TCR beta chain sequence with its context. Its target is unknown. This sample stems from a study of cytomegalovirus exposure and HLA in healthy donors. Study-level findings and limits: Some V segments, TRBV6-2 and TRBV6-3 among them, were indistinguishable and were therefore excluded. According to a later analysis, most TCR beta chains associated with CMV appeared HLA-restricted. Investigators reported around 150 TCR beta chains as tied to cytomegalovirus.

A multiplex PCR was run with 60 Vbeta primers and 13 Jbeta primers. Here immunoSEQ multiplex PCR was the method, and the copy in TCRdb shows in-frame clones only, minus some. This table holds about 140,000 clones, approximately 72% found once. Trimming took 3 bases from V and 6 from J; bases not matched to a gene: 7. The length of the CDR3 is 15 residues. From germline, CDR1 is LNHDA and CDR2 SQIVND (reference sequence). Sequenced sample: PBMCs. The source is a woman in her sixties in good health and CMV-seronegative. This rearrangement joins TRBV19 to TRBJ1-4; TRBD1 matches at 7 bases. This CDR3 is CASSIPRQGHEKLFF. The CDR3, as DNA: TGTGCCAGTAGTATTCCGAGACAGGGACATGAAAAACTGTTTTTT.